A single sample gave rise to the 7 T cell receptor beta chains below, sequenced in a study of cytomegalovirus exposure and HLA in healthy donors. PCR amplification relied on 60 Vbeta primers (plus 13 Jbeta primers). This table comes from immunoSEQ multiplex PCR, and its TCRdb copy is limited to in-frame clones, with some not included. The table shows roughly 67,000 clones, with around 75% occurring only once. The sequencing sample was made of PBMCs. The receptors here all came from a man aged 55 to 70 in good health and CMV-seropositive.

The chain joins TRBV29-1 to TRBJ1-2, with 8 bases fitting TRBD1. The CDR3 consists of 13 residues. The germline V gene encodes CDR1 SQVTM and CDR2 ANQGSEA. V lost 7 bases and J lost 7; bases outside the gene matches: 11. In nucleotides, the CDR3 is TGCAGCGCCGGGAACGGACAGGGAGGTGGCTACACCTTC. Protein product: CSAGNGQGGGYTF.

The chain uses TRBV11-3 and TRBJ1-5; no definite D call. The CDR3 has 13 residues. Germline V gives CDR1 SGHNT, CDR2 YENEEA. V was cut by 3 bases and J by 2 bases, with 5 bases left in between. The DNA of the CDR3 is TGTGCCAGCAGCTTTTCCGGCAATCAGCCCCAGCATTTT. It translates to CASSFSGNQPQHF.

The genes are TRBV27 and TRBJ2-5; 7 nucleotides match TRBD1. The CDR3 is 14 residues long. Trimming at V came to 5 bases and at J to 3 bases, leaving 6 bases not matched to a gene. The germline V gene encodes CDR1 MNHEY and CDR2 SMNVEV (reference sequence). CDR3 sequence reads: CASSPWTGEETQYF. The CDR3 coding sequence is TGTGCCAGCAGTCCCTGGACAGGCGAAGAGACCCAGTACTTC.

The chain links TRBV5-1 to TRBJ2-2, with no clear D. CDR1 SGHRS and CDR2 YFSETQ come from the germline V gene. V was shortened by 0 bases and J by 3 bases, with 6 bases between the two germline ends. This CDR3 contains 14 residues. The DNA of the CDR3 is TGCGCCAGCAGCTTGGCGGCGGACACCGGGGAGCTGTTTTTT. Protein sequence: CASSLAADTGELFF.

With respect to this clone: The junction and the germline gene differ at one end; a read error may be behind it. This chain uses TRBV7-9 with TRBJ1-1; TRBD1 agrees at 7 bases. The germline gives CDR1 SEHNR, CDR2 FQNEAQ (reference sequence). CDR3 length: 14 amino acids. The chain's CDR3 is CSSSPWTGNTEAFF. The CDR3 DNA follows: TGTTCCAGCAGCCCTTGGACAGGGAACACTGAAGCTTTCTTT.

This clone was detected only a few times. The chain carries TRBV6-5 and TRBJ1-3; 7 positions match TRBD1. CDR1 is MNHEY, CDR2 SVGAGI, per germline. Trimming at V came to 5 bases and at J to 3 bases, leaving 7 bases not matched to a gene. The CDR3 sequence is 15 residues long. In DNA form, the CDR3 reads TGTGCCAGCAGTGGCAGACAGGGCGTTGGAAACACCATATATTTT. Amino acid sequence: CASSGRQGVGNTIYF.

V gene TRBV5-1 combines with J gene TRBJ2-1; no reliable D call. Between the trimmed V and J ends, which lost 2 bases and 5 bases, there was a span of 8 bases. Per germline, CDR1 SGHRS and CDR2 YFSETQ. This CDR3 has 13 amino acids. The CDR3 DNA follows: TGCGCCAGCAGCTTCCCCCTAAACAATGAGCAGTTCTTC. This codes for CASSFPLNNEQFF.